This TCR beta chain was sequenced in a study of radiotherapy plus CTLA-4 blockade in lung cancer. Study summary: Objective responses emerged in roughly 20% of patients, and 31% attained disease control. Regarding the study as a whole: Response was reportedly best predicted by early blood T cell clone dynamics, with interferon-beta. Once radiotherapy plus ipilimumab had been given, TCR clones derived from tumor expanded in blood.

Comments on this clone: Its antigen is unknown.

Patients had chemo-refractory metastatic non-small-cell lung cancer and received focal radiation plus CTLA-4 blockade that used ipilimumab. Germline V gene data show CDR1 as MNHEY and CDR2 as SVGAGI. This CDR3 has 14 residues. V was pared by 6 bases and J by 5 bases, with 13 bases between. Using immunoSEQ multiplex PCR, the repertoire was profiled, and TCRdb retains in-frame clones only, with some absent. The sample has 50,000 to 65,000 clones; approximately 82% are singletons. This clonotype originated in a human donor with non-small cell lung cancer whose response to radiotherapy plus ipilimumab could not be evaluated. Sequencing was performed on peripheral blood, taken from a patient treated with radiotherapy plus ipilimumab. This rearrangement joins TRBV6-5 to TRBJ1-4, with D possibly matching TRBD1 (6 bases). The chain's CDR3 is CASRPTGPNEKLFF. CDR3 bases: TGTGCCAGCAGACCCACAGGGCCGAATGAAAAACTGTTTTTT.